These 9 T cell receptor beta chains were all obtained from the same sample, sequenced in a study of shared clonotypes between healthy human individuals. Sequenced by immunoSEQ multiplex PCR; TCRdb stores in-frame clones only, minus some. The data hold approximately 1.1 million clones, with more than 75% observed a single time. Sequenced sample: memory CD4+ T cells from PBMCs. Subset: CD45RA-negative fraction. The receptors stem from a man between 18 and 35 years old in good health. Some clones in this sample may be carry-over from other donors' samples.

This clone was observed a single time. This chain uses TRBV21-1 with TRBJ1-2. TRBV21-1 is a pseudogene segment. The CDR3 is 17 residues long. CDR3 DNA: TGTGCCAGCAGCACCCAATTATCCGGAGTGTCGCCGAATGGCTACACCTTC. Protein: CASSTQLSGVSPNGYTF.

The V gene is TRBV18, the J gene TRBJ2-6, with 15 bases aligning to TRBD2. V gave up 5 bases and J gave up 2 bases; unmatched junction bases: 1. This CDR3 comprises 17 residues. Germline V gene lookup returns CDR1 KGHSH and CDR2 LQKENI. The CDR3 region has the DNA TGTGCCAGCTCAAGGACTAGCGGGAGGGCTGGGGCCAACGTCCTGACTTTC. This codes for CASSRTSGRAGANVLTF.

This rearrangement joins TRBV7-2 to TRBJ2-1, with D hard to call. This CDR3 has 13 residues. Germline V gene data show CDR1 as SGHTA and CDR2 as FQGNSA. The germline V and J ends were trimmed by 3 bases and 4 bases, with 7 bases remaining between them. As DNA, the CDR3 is TGTGCCAGCAGCTTTGCGGTATACAATGAGCAGTTCTTC. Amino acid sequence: CASSFAVYNEQFF.

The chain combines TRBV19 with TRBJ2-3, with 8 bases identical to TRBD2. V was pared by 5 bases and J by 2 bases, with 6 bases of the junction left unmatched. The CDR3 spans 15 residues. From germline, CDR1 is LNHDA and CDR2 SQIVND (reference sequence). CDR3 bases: TGTGCCAGTAGTGTTACTAGCGGAATCACAGATACGCAGTATTTT. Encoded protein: CASSVTSGITDTQYF.

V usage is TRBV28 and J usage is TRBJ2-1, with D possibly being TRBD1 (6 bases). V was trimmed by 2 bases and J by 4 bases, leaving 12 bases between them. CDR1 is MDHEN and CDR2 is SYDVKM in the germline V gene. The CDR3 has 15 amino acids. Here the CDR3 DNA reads TGTGCCAGCAGTTTAGACAGGACCGCATACAATGAGCAGTTCTTC. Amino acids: CASSLDRTAYNEQFF.

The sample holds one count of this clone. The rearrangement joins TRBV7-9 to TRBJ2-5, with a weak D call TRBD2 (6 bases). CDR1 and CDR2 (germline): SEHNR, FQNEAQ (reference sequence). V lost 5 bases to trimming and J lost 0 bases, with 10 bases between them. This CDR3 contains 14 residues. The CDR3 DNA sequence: TGTGCCAGCAGCCGCCGACTAGACCAAGAGACCCAGTACTTC. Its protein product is CASSRRLDQETQYF.

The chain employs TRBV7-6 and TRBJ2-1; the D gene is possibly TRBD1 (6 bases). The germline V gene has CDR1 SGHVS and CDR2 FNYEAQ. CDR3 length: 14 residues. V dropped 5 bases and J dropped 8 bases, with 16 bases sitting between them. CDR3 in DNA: TGTGCCAGCAGCGCCTGGCAGGGGATCGATGAGCAGTTCTTC. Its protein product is CASSAWQGIDEQFF.

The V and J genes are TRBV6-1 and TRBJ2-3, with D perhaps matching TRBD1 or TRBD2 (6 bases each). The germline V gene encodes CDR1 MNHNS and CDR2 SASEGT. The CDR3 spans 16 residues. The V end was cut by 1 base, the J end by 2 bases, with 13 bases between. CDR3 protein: CASSEGGAFNTDTQYF. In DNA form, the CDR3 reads TGTGCCAGCAGTGAAGGGGGGGCGTTCAACACAGATACGCAGTATTTT.

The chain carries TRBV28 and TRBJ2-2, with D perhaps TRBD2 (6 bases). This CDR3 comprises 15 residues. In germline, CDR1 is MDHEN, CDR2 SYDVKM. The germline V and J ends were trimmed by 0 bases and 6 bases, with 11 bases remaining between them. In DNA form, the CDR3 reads TGTGCCAGCAGTTTATGGGGGGGAACCGCCGGGGAGCTGTTTTTT. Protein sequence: CASSLWGGTAGELFF. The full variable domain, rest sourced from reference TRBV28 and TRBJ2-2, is DVKVTQSSRYLVKRTGEKVFLECVQDMDHENMFWYRQDPGLGLRLIYFSYDVKMKEKGDIPEGYSVSREKKERFSLILESASTNQTSMYLCASSLWGGTAGELFFGEGSRLTVL.